This passage covers 21 T cell receptor beta chains from one sample sequenced in a study of blood T cells in healthy people across ages. Primed by a sample-barcoded 5' primer and a J-beta primer mix, a second PCR proceeded for about 7 to 11 cycles. One entry per CDR3 protein, called by TCRdb with MiXCR from the 5' RACE reads. The sample lists a few hundred thousand distinct CDR3 sequences, about 26% seen once, with approximately 3.5% in the top ten. These sequences were also reported in another study, on T cells of mothers and their children.

Material for sequencing was blood. The receptors come from a boy between 2 and 10 years old in good health.

This clonotype was counted many times. The chain carries TRBV6-2 or TRBV6-3 and TRBJ2-2; no clear D gene. V dropped 7 bases and J dropped 0 bases, with 6 bases sitting between them. Germline lookup yields CDR1 MNHEY and CDR2 SVGEGT. The CDR3 loop spans 13 amino acids. The CDR3 DNA reads TGTGCCAGCACCAAGACGAACACCGGGGAGCTGTTTTTT. Translating gives CASTKTNTGELFF.

This chain connects TRBV7-9 to TRBJ2-3; 7 bases are shared with TRBD1. This CDR3 has 16 residues. J lost 0 bases, V lost 4 bases, and 7 bases had no gene match. Germline loops: CDR1 SEHNR, CDR2 FQNEAQ (reference sequence). In DNA form, the CDR3 reads TGTGCCAGCAGCTCCGGACAGGCTGCCAGCACAGATACGCAGTATTTT. This sequence encodes CASSSGQAASTDTQYF.

This chain connects TRBV7-2 to TRBJ2-3; TRBD2 agrees at 10 bases. Unmatched junction bases numbered 5, after V lost 5 bases and J lost 0 bases. Germline CDR1 reads SGHTA; CDR2 reads FQGNSA. This CDR3 has 16 amino acids. DNA for the CDR3: TGTGCCAGCAGCCGCGCTAGCGGGAGTAGCACAGATACGCAGTATTTT. Translating gives CASSRASGSSTDTQYF.

The V gene is TRBV5-1, the J gene TRBJ1-4; D possibly corresponds to TRBD1 (5 bases). The V and J ends lost 6 bases and 3 bases respectively, with 12 bases between them. Germline CDR1 and CDR2: SGHRS and YFSETQ. The CDR3 length is 14 residues. This CDR3 is CASTRDGPNEKLFF. In nucleotides, the CDR3 is TGCGCCAGCACTCGGGACGGTCCTAATGAAAAACTGTTTTTT.

The genes are TRBV6-1 and TRBJ2-7; 14 bases are shared with TRBD2. V lost 8 bases to trimming and J lost 5 bases; unmatched junction nucleotides: 8. Germline V gene lookup returns CDR1 MNHNS and CDR2 SASEGT. The CDR3 is 15 amino acids. The CDR3 reads CASSLGTSGSHEQYF. The CDR3 coding sequence is TGTGCCAGCTCTCTGGGGACTAGCGGGAGCCACGAGCAGTACTTC.

This clonotype occurred a few times. The chain employs TRBV15 and TRBJ2-1; D uncertain. Trimming left V 6 bases short and J 0 bases short, with 12 bases between. In germline, CDR1 is LNHNV, CDR2 YYDKDF (reference sequence). The CDR3 is 15 amino acids. The CDR3 reads CATRARRSSYNEQFF. The CDR3, as DNA: TGTGCCACCAGAGCTCGCCGTAGCTCCTACAATGAGCAGTTCTTC.

This clonotype has more than one count but fewer than ten. The chain employs TRBV16 and TRBJ2-7; D call uncertain. The CDR3 length is 12 residues. Trimming cost V 5 bases and J 4 bases, with 9 bases left between them. The V gene's germline CDR1 is KGHSY and CDR2 FQNENV. In DNA, the CDR3 is TGTGCCAGCAGCGGGGTCGAGTACGAGCAGTACTTC. Amino acid sequence: CASSGVEYEQYF.

V is TRBV7-2 and J is TRBJ2-5; D ambiguous. The germline gives CDR1 SGHTA, CDR2 FQGNSA. V lost 2 bases and J 5 bases, leaving 15 bases between the germline ends. There are 15 residues in the CDR3. CDR3 sequence: CASSLLAGIRETQYF. In nucleotides, the CDR3 is TGTGCCAGCAGCTTATTGGCTGGAATCAGGGAGACCCAGTACTTC.

A few counts support this clonotype. The chain joins TRBV10-3 to TRBJ1-1; 7 bases fit TRBD1. This CDR3 contains 15 residues. V shed 0 bases, J shed 2 bases, and the junction held 3 bases outside the gene matches. Germline V gives CDR1 ENHRY, CDR2 SYGVKD. The CDR3 sequence is CAISESGTDNTEAFF. In nucleotides, the CDR3 is TGTGCCATCAGTGAGTCGGGGACAGATAACACTGAAGCTTTCTTT.

In this sample, this clonotype turned up a few times. CDR3 nucleotides: TGTGCCAGCAGTTTGGTGAGGAGGGTGGAGACCCAGTACTTC. It codes for CASSLVRRVETQYF. The chain carries TRBV12-3 or TRBV12-4 and TRBJ2-5, with D perhaps matching TRBD2 (6 bases). The CDR3 is 14 residues long. Trimming shortened V by 3 bases and J by 5 bases, and 13 bases separated the two germline ends.

The chain links TRBV19 to TRBJ2-6, with 11 bases aligning to TRBD2. The V gene end was trimmed by 7 bases and the J gene end by 4 bases; junction bases not matched to a gene: 3. Germline lookup yields CDR1 LNHDA and CDR2 SQIVND (reference sequence). The CDR3 totals 15 residues. This chain's CDR3 is CASTSGGSGANVLTF. The CDR3 DNA reads TGTGCCAGTACTAGCGGGGGGTCCGGGGCCAACGTCCTGACTTTC.

J is TRBJ2-7 and V is TRBV28, with TRBD1 identical over 7 bases. J was trimmed by 2 bases and V by 7 bases; bases with no gene match: 17. This CDR3 comprises 17 residues. The germline V gene has CDR1 MDHEN and CDR2 SYDVKM. The CDR3 here is CASNGDPGQSTPYEQYF. CDR3 nucleotide sequence: TGTGCCAGCAACGGGGACCCGGGACAGTCAACTCCCTACGAGCAGTACTTC.

V gene TRBV29-1 combines with J gene TRBJ2-7, with D possibly being TRBD1 (6 bases). Germline assignment: CDR1 SQVTM and CDR2 ANQGSEA. V lost 2 bases, J lost 2 bases, and 10 bases lay in between. This CDR3 region has 13 residues. In DNA form, the CDR3 reads TGCAGCGTTGAAAGTGGACAGCCCTACGAGCAGTACTTC. Translation gives CSVESGQPYEQYF.

This chain joins TRBV20-1 and TRBJ2-5; a weak D match, TRBD2 (6 bases). CDR1 is DFQATT, CDR2 SNEGSKA, per germline (reference sequence). V was pared by 6 bases and J by 3 bases, with 14 bases between. There are 13 residues in the CDR3. The CDR3 here is CSAGRTNEETQYF. The CDR3 coding sequence is TGCAGTGCGGGCCGGACTAACGAAGAGACCCAGTACTTC.

The CDR3, as DNA: TGTGCCAGTAGTATAATGGGGGCAAGTTTCGAGACCCAGTACTTC. It is translated as CASSIMGASFETQYF. This chain links TRBV19 with TRBJ2-5; maybe TRBD1 (6 bases). The CDR3 contains 15 residues. The V gene lost 2 bases and the J gene lost 5 bases, with 15 bases spanning the gap. Germline-derived CDR1 and CDR2 are LNHDA and SQIVND (reference sequence).

The sample holds a few counts of this clonotype. The chain links TRBV12-3 or TRBV12-4 to TRBJ1-2; the D gene is possibly TRBD1 (5 bases). The CDR3 consists of 14 residues. The V end was cut by 3 bases, the J end by 6 bases, with 14 bases between. The CDR3 reads CASSFQGGSDGYTF. DNA of the CDR3: TGTGCCAGCAGTTTCCAGGGTGGGTCAGATGGCTACACCTTC.

This clonotype has only a few counts. The chain is built from TRBV11-2 and TRBJ2-3; D ambiguous. The V end was cut by 2 bases, the J end by 1 base, with 10 bases between. The germline CDR1 and CDR2 sequences are SGHAT and FQNNGV. This CDR3 has 15 residues. The CDR3 reads CASSLLERGTDTQYF. DNA of the CDR3: TGTGCCAGCAGCTTACTTGAACGGGGCACAGATACGCAGTATTTT.

In this sample, this clonotype turned up a few times. The chain employs TRBV12-3 or TRBV12-4 and TRBJ2-4; D might be TRBD2 (5 bases). CDR3 size: 18 residues. The V end was cut by 2 bases, the J end by 3 bases, with 20 bases between. The CDR3, as DNA: TGTGCCAGCAGTTTAAGAGGGAACATACTAGTGGTCAAAAACATTCAGTACTTC. It is translated as CASSLRGNILVVKNIQYF.

Points on this clonotype: One end of the junction is discordant with germline, which a read error may explain. The chain employs TRBV27 and TRBJ1-3; perhaps TRBD1 as D (5 bases). Germline-derived CDR1 and CDR2 are MNHEY and SMNVEV (reference sequence). There are 16 residues in the CDR3. The CDR3 DNA reads as TGTGCCAGCAGTCCATCCCAGGGCCACTCTGGACACACCATATATTTT. It specifies CASSPSQGHSGHTIYF.

The chain has TRBV20-1 and TRBJ1-5, with D tentatively TRBD1 (5 bases). The germline V gene has CDR1 DFQATT and CDR2 SNEGSKA (reference sequence). This CDR3 has 12 residues. Trimming removed 7 bases from V and 5 bases from J, with 12 bases in between. The CDR3 region has the DNA TGCAGTGAGGGGTTGCCGGATCAGCCCCAGCATTTT. Encoded protein: CSEGLPDQPQHF.

In its sample, this clonotype was seen a few times. The rearrangement links TRBV29-1 to TRBJ1-2, with a possible D match to TRBD1 (6 bases). Per the germline V gene, CDR1 is SQVTM and CDR2 is ANQGSEA. The CDR3 extends over 11 amino acids. The V end was cut by 6 bases, the J end by 5 bases, with 10 bases between. This CDR3 is CSVGGQYGYTF. For the CDR3, the DNA is TGCAGCGTGGGAGGACAGTATGGCTACACCTTC.